One sample yielded the 32 T cell receptor beta chains listed below, sequenced in a study of shared clonotypes between healthy human individuals (TCRdb year 2020). Preparation of the library involved the immunoSEQ multiplex PCR assay. TCRdb took over this immuneACCESS table, retaining in-frame rearrangements with V and J assigned. Such tables are incomplete; in checked studies, under half of the missing clones stem from an unresolved V gene, and the remainder is unexplained. This sample gives over a million clones in total; approximately 80% of them show up just once. The leading ten clones occupy roughly 0.65% of the sample. The sample comprised memory CD4+ T cells from PBMCs. The sample's cell subset or site label is to be understood as: CD45RA-negative fraction. These receptors were collected from a man between 18 and 29 years old in good health. Some clones in this sample may be carry-over from other donors' samples.

This clone is a singleton in its sample. V is TRBV5-8 and J is TRBJ1-5; no firm D call. Germline V gene lookup returns CDR1 SGHTS and CDR2 YDEGEE. This CDR3 is built from 12 residues. V lost 1 base, J lost 5 bases, and 4 bases lay in between. The CDR3 protein is CASSLLDQPQHF. The CDR3 nucleotides are TGTGCCAGCAGCTTGCTGGATCAGCCCCAGCATTTT.

This rearrangement joins TRBV7-2 to TRBJ1-2, with D possibly matching TRBD1 (6 bases). This CDR3 has 13 amino acids. Germline V gives CDR1 SGHTA, CDR2 FQGNSA. V lost 3 bases and J lost 6, with 11 bases in between. The CDR3 sequence is CASSFNRVDGYTF. For the CDR3, the DNA is TGTGCCAGCAGCTTCAACAGGGTGGATGGCTACACCTTC.

The CDR3 spells CASRRWGTGLGYTF. CDR3 DNA: TGTGCCAGCAGGAGGTGGGGTACTGGGTTGGGCTACACCTTC. V and J are TRBV11-3 and TRBJ1-2; D call uncertain. V was trimmed by 6 bases and J by 8 bases, leaving 19 bases between them. Germline loops: CDR1 SGHNT, CDR2 YENEEA. The CDR3 totals 14 residues.

The chain has TRBV14 and TRBJ1-2, with D hard to call. Trimming took off 0 bases at V and 5 bases at J, with 16 bases between the two ends. The CDR3 sequence is 16 residues long. Germline assignment: CDR1 SGHDN and CDR2 FVKESK. The DNA for the CDR3 is TGTGCCAGCAGCCAAGATTCATTCGGGGTTTGGTATGGCTACACCTTC. It codes for CASSQDSFGVWYGYTF.

The rearrangement uses TRBV5-1 and TRBJ2-5; the D is unclear. Per germline, CDR1 SGHRS and CDR2 YFSETQ. Trimming removed 1 base at V and 2 bases at J, with 9 bases between. CDR3 length: 14 residues. CDR3 sequence reads: CASSLSASQETQYF. The CDR3, as DNA: TGCGCCAGCAGCTTGTCGGCTAGTCAAGAGACCCAGTACTTC.

In this sample, this clone turned up once. The rearrangement joins TRBV30 to TRBJ2-7, with 8 bases that match TRBD1. This CDR3 has 14 amino acids. J gave up 4 bases and V 4 bases, and 9 bases lay outside the gene matches. Per the germline V gene, CDR1 is GTSNPN and CDR2 is SVGIG (reference sequence). The chain's CDR3 is CAWTGTGHAYEQYF. CDR3 coding DNA: TGTGCCTGGACCGGGACAGGTCATGCGTACGAGCAGTACTTC.

About this clone itself: The same CDR3 can be traced to other DNA sequences in this sample. The genes are TRBV4-2 and TRBJ1-2, with TRBD1 identical over 11 bases. The germline V gene encodes CDR1 LGHNA and CDR2 YNFKEQ. The CDR3 is 15 amino acids. Trimming cost V 1 base and J 5 bases; bases outside gene matches: 3. This CDR3 is CASSQVGTGGYGYTF. DNA for the CDR3: TGTGCCAGCAGCCAAGTGGGGACAGGGGGTTATGGCTACACCTTC.

The rearrangement links TRBV6-1 to TRBJ2-2, with 7 bases fitting TRBD2. V was clipped by 9 bases and J by 7 bases; unmatched bases: 11. The CDR3 sequence is 14 residues long. The germline gives CDR1 MNHNS, CDR2 SASEGT. CDR3: CASTSANMRGELFF. In nucleotides, the CDR3 is TGTGCCAGTACTAGCGCGAATATGCGCGGGGAGCTGTTTTTT.

The chain carries TRBV28 and TRBJ2-1, with a possible D match to TRBD1 (6 bases). The CDR3 spans 14 residues. V was clipped by 8 bases and J by 2 bases, with 13 bases between them. Looked up from germline, CDR1 is MDHEN and CDR2 is SYDVKM. The CDR3 bases are TGTGCCAGCGGGCCCGACAGGCCCTACAATGAGCAGTTCTTC. Amino acid sequence: CASGPDRPYNEQFF.

This clone was seen just once. The chain joins TRBV14 to TRBJ2-7; 8 nucleotides match TRBD2. This CDR3 has 17 amino acids. J was trimmed by 6 bases and V by 5 bases; bases with no gene match: 18. Germline V CDR1 and CDR2: SGHDN, FVKESK. In nucleotides, the CDR3 is TGTGCCAGCAGCGAGATACCCGGGACTAGGTTCTTCCGCGAGCAGTACTTC. Its translation: CASSEIPGTRFFREQYF.

The sample holds a few counts of this clone. The V call is TRBV30, the J call TRBJ2-7, with D unclear. The CDR3 loop spans 16 amino acids. CDR1 GTSNPN and CDR2 SVGIG come from the germline V gene (reference sequence). Trimming took 0 bases from V and 2 from J, leaving 17 bases between them. DNA for the CDR3: TGTGCCTGGAGTGTACAAGGATCTTCGCGTGCCTACGAGCAGTACTTC. It codes for CAWSVQGSSRAYEQYF.

This clone was counted a single time. The rearrangement links TRBV9 to TRBJ2-3, with 7 bases fitting TRBD2. Germline CDR1 SGDLS, CDR2 YYNGEE. CDR3 size: 14 residues. The V gene end was trimmed by 3 bases and the J gene end by 0 bases; junction bases not matched to a gene: 1. The CDR3 DNA sequence: TGTGCCAGCAGCGCTAGCGGTAGCACAGATACGCAGTATTTT. Translated, it gives CASSASGSTDTQYF.

The chain links TRBV5-1 to TRBJ2-7; perhaps TRBD1 as D (5 bases). The CDR3 loop spans 14 amino acids. Trimming stripped 7 bases from V and 4 bases from J, with 18 bases between. Germline CDR1 is SGHRS and CDR2 is YFSETQ. CDR3 region: CASAGAPNSYEQYF. In nucleotides, the CDR3 is TGCGCCAGCGCTGGGGCCCCGAATAGTTACGAGCAGTACTTC. Looking up the rest from reference TRBV5-1 and TRBJ2-7 gives the full variable domain: KAGVTQTPRYLIKTRGQQVTLSCSPISGHRSVSWYQQTPGQGLQFLFEYFSETQRNKGNFPGRFSGRQFSNSRSEMNVSTLELGDSALYLCASAGAPNSYEQYFGPGTRLTVT.

This clone was detected once. The chain's CDR3 is CASSYPGYTEAFF. In DNA form, the CDR3 reads TGTGCCAGCAGTTACCCAGGGTACACTGAAGCTTTCTTT. The rearrangement links TRBV6-5 to TRBJ1-1, with a tentative D call TRBD1 (5 bases). V was trimmed by 2 bases and J by 3 bases, leaving 7 bases between them. Germline loops: CDR1 MNHEY, CDR2 SVGAGI. The CDR3 covers 13 residues.

V and J are TRBV12-5 and TRBJ1-1; no definite D call. Trimming stripped 5 bases from V and 1 base from J, with 8 bases between. The CDR3 contains 13 residues. Germline CDR1 LGHNT, CDR2 FRNRAP. The CDR3 is CASGKSGNTEAFF. CDR3 bases: TGTGCTAGTGGTAAATCAGGGAACACTGAAGCTTTCTTT.

This clone came up a few times. The chain carries TRBV6-5 and TRBJ2-6; D may be TRBD1 (5 bases). The CDR3 runs 14 residues. Germline CDR1 is MNHEY and CDR2 is SVGAGI. V was trimmed by 2 bases and J by 7 bases, leaving 9 bases between them. The CDR3 reads CASSYKGRANVLTF. DNA for the CDR3: TGTGCCAGCAGTTACAAGGGGCGCGCCAACGTCCTGACTTTC.

The chain couples TRBV7-8 to TRBJ2-7; 14 nucleotides line up with TRBD2. Germline V CDR1 and CDR2: SGHVS, FQNEAQ. This CDR3 region has 16 residues. Trimming removed 4 bases from V and 3 bases from J; junction bases left unmatched: 5. CDR3 sequence reads: CASSSGLAGVVYEQYF. CDR3 bases: TGTGCCAGCAGCTCGGGACTAGCGGGAGTAGTCTACGAGCAGTACTTC.

Regarding this clone: A much more abundant neighbour one base away suggests this may be a read error. The chain recombines TRBV30 with TRBJ1-5, with unresolved D. The CDR3 runs to 13 residues. Germline V gene sequence: CDR1 GTSNPN, CDR2 SVGIG (reference sequence). The CDR3 reads CAWSRTRNLPQHF. The CDR3 bases are TGTGCCTGGAGTCGAACCAGAAATCTGCCCCAGCATTTT.

The gene calls are TRBV7-6 and TRBJ2-2; D perhaps matches TRBD2 (5 bases). Trimming left V 6 bases short and J 3 bases short, with 11 bases between. Germline CDR1 reads SGHVS; CDR2 reads FNYEAQ. The CDR3 runs 14 residues. CDR3 sequence: CASRRGGDTGELFF. The CDR3 nucleotides are TGTGCCAGCAGACGAGGAGGCGACACCGGGGAGCTGTTTTTT.

The table lists this clone with a count of one. The chain uses TRBV5-1 and TRBJ2-1; TRBD1 is a possible D gene (5 bases). V was pared by 1 base and J by 8 bases, with 7 bases between. The CDR3 sequence is 12 residues long. CDR1 and CDR2 (germline): SGHRS, YFSETQ. The CDR3: CASSLLGDEQFF. DNA for the CDR3: TGCGCCAGCAGCTTGTTAGGGGATGAGCAGTTCTTC.

This chain links TRBV19 with TRBJ1-2; 9 bases align to TRBD1. J was trimmed by 4 bases and V by 6 bases; bases with no gene match: 9. There are 15 residues in the CDR3. Germline CDR1 reads LNHDA; CDR2 reads SQIVND (reference sequence). CDR3 region: CASRTGTGSFYGYTF. Written as DNA, the CDR3 is TGTGCCAGTAGAACTGGGACAGGGTCCTTCTATGGCTACACCTTC.

There are a few counts of this clone. V usage is TRBV29-1 and J usage is TRBJ1-5, with D uncertain. Germline V gene data show CDR1 as SQVTM and CDR2 as ANQGSEA. Between the trimmed V and J ends, which lost 6 bases and 5 bases, there was a span of 17 bases. This CDR3 region has 14 residues. The CDR3 is CSVSLGWEYQPQHF. The CDR3 nucleotides are TGCAGCGTCTCACTTGGGTGGGAGTATCAGCCCCAGCATTTT.

The CDR3, as DNA: TGTGCCAGCAGTCAAACAGGGGAATCCGGCTATGGCTACACCTTC. It yields the protein CASSQTGESGYGYTF. The chain joins TRBV6-4 to TRBJ1-2; 7 bases are shared with TRBD1. The germline V gene has CDR1 MRHNA and CDR2 SNTAGT. The CDR3 has 15 residues. J lost 4 bases, V lost 5 bases, and 10 bases had no gene match.

This chain links TRBV6-1 with TRBJ1-2; 7 bases align to TRBD1. Germline trimming cut 5 bases from V and 4 bases from J; bases unmatched to any gene: 10. Per germline, CDR1 MNHNS and CDR2 SASEGT. The CDR3 is 15 residues long. CDR3: CASSQRRDSIYGYTF. CDR3 nucleotides: TGTGCCAGCAGTCAACGGAGGGACAGCATCTATGGCTACACCTTC.

The chain employs TRBV30 and TRBJ1-1; a possible D gene is TRBD1 (6 bases). From germline, CDR1 is GTSNPN and CDR2 SVGIG (reference sequence). Trimming removed 0 bases at V and 5 bases at J, with 13 bases between. This CDR3 has 14 residues. In DNA, the CDR3 is TGTGCCTGGAGTGTACTGGACAGAATGACTGAAGCTTTCTTT. It translates to CAWSVLDRMTEAFF.

This clone is a singleton in its sample. The chain recombines TRBV5-1 with TRBJ1-4; TRBD1 is a possible D gene (6 bases). Trimming removed 2 bases from V and 6 bases from J, with 11 bases in between. This CDR3 has 14 amino acids. The germline V gene has CDR1 SGHRS and CDR2 YFSETQ. The DNA for the CDR3 is TGCGCCAGCAGCTTCAGCACAGGGTATGAAAAACTGTTTTTT. It specifies CASSFSTGYEKLFF.

The CDR3 sequence: CASSGTGAVDYGYTF. The CDR3 DNA is TGTGCCAGCAGTGGGACAGGGGCCGTGGACTATGGCTACACCTTC. The chain employs TRBV6-1 and TRBJ1-2, with 9 bases identical to TRBD1. The CDR3 spans 15 residues. Trimming removed 4 bases from V and 3 bases from J; junction bases left unmatched: 6. The V gene's germline CDR1 is MNHNS and CDR2 SASEGT.

The CDR3 DNA reads TGTGCCAGCAGCCCCCCTCCGGGGTACACTGAAGCTTTCTTT. It is translated as CASSPPPGYTEAFF. The chain links TRBV11-2 to TRBJ1-1; D not resolved. The V end lost 5 bases, the J end lost 3 bases, and 13 bases lay between the germline ends. This CDR3 comprises 14 residues. Germline CDR1 is SGHAT and CDR2 is FQNNGV.

This clone was picked up one time. The same CDR3 also results from other DNA sequences found in this sample. This chain uses TRBV10-3 with TRBJ2-7; D call uncertain. The CDR3 loop spans 11 amino acids. From germline, CDR1 is ENHRY and CDR2 SYGVKD. With 6 bases removed from V and 0 bases from J, the gap between germline ends came to 3 bases. The CDR3 DNA sequence: TGTGCCATCAGGGACTCCTACGAGCAGTACTTC. Protein: CAIRDSYEQYF.

The rearrangement uses TRBV7-8 and TRBJ2-1; 13 nucleotides align to TRBD2. Trimming took 5 bases from V and 7 from J; bases not matched to a gene: 17. The CDR3 covers 19 residues. Germline CDR1 and CDR2: SGHVS and FQNEAQ. CDR3 sequence: CASSPRTSGSGGRRNEQFF. DNA for the CDR3: TGTGCCAGCAGCCCAAGGACTAGCGGGAGTGGAGGGAGGCGGAATGAGCAGTTCTTC.

This chain uses TRBV11-2 with TRBJ2-4, with D possibly matching TRBD2 (5 bases). The CDR3 is 15 residues long. The germline CDR1 and CDR2 sequences are SGHAT and FQNNGV. Trimming stripped 5 bases from V and 2 bases from J, with 13 bases between. CDR3 loop: CASSHFGVTKNIQYF. CDR3 bases: TGTGCCAGCAGCCATTTCGGGGTAACCAAAAACATTCAGTACTTC.

V and J are TRBV25-1 and TRBJ2-1, with 13 bases aligning to TRBD2. V was clipped by 2 bases and J by 7 bases; unmatched bases: 2. CDR1 and CDR2 from the germline V gene are MGHDK and SYGVNS. The CDR3 spans 15 residues. Written as DNA, the CDR3 is TGTGCCAGCAGTGAAGGACTAGCGGGAGTAAATGAGCAGTTCTTC. Protein product: CASSEGLAGVNEQFF.